Each of the 20 T cell receptor beta chains below was sequenced from the same sample in a study of blood T cell repertoires in COVID-19. Assay used: immunoSEQ multiplex PCR; TCRdb lists only in-frame clones, some missing. The repertoire holds about 140,000 clones, with less than 80% as singletons. The material sequenced was peripheral blood. The origin of the receptors is a woman older than 75 with active or convalescent COVID-19.

Here the CDR3 reads CASSETLRGRSTYF. The CDR3 bases are TGTGCCAGCAGTGAAACCTTGCGGGGGCGGTCGACGTACTTC. V and J are TRBV6-1 and TRBJ2-4, with TRBD2 as a possible D gene (7 bases). The CDR3 contains 14 residues. The V end was cut by 2 bases, the J end by 15 bases, with 20 bases between. From germline, CDR1 is MNHNS and CDR2 SASEGT.

This sequence joins TRBV5-4 and TRBJ1-1, with D unresolved. Deletions cut 4 bases from V and 11 bases from J, with 27 bases between. Germline V CDR1 and CDR2: SGHNT, YYREEE (reference sequence). The CDR3 totals 16 residues. CDR3 nucleotides: TGTGCCAGCAGCCCACGGGGTTTAAGTTCGGGGAAATCGGCTTTCTTT. Translation: CASSPRGLSSGKSAFF.

The rearrangement uses TRBV6-2 or TRBV6-3 and TRBJ1-2; 7 bases map to TRBD1. CDR1 and CDR2 (germline): MNHEY, SVGEGT. V shed 5 bases, J shed 8 bases, and the junction held 8 bases outside the gene matches. CDR3 length: 13 residues. The CDR3 nucleotides are TGTGCCAGCAGTCAAGACAGGGACCCAGGCTACACCTTC. Translated, it gives CASSQDRDPGYTF.

The rearrangement uses TRBV20-1 and TRBJ2-7, with 7 bases aligning to TRBD1. The germline V gene has CDR1 DFQATT and CDR2 SNEGSKA (reference sequence). This CDR3 is built from 10 residues. The CDR3 region is CMTGTDEQYF. The CDR3 nucleotides are TGCATGACAGGGACGGACGAGCAGTACTTC.

The V gene is TRBV6-5, the J gene TRBJ2-5; TRBD2 might be the D (6 bases). CDR1 and CDR2 from the germline V gene are MNHEY and SVGAGI. There are 15 residues in the CDR3. V was pared by 5 bases and J by 5 bases, with 18 bases between. The CDR3 region is CASSPQGLRRETQYF. The CDR3 DNA sequence: TGTGCCAGCAGTCCCCAGGGACTGCGAAGGGAGACCCAGTACTTC.

The rearrangement links TRBV6-5 to TRBJ1-5; TRBD1 agrees at 11 bases. J was trimmed by 1 base and V by 6 bases; bases with no gene match: 2. In germline, CDR1 is MNHEY, CDR2 SVGAGI. The CDR3 length is 15 residues. The DNA for the CDR3 is TGTGCCAGCAGAGGACAGGGGGCAAGCAATCAGCCCCAGCATTTT. Protein: CASRGQGASNQPQHF.

The chain joins TRBV5-6 to TRBJ2-7; 8 nucleotides align to TRBD1. V gave up 4 bases and J gave up 4 bases; unmatched junction bases: 7. CDR3 length equals 14 residues. In germline, CDR1 is SGHDT, CDR2 YYEEEE. The CDR3: CASSPRTGRYEQYF. The CDR3 region has the DNA TGTGCCAGCAGCCCCCGGACAGGGAGGTACGAGCAGTACTTC.

This clone was observed a single time. The V and J genes are TRBV30 and TRBJ1-3, with D possibly TRBD1 on 6 matching bases. V lost 3 bases and J lost 0, with 12 bases in between. Germline CDR1 is GTSNPN and CDR2 is SVGIG (reference sequence). CDR3 length equals 15 residues. The DNA of the CDR3 is TGTGCCTGGAGAGAAGGACAGACCTCTGGAAACACCATATATTTT. Its protein is CAWREGQTSGNTIYF.

The chain is built from TRBV7-9 and TRBJ1-5; TRBD1 matches at 9 bases. Unmatched junction bases numbered 4, after V lost 5 bases and J lost 5 bases. The CDR3 sequence is 14 residues long. Germline CDR1 is SEHNR and CDR2 is FQNEAQ (reference sequence). CDR3: CASSTTGGDQPQHF. For the CDR3, the DNA is TGTGCCAGCAGCACGACAGGGGGTGATCAGCCCCAGCATTTT. Full variable domain (remainder filled in from reference TRBV7-9 and TRBJ1-5): DTGVSQNPRHKITKRGQNVTFRCDPISEHNRLYWYRQTLGQGPEFLTYFQNEAQLEKSRLLSDRFSAERPKGSFSTLEIQRTEQGDSAMYLCASSTTGGDQPQHFGDGTRLSIL.

The chain employs TRBV2 and TRBJ1-5; tentatively, D is TRBD1 (5 bases). The V end lost 7 bases, the J end lost 6 bases, and 13 bases lay between the germline ends. Germline CDR1 reads SNHLY; CDR2 reads FYNNEI. There are 13 residues in the CDR3. DNA of the CDR3: TGTGCCAGCAATCTTGGAGGGACTCAGCCCCAGCATTTT. Its translation is CASNLGGTQPQHF.

V usage is TRBV7-9 and J usage is TRBJ2-1, with D perhaps TRBD1 (5 bases). Germline lookup yields CDR1 SEHNR and CDR2 FQNEAQ (reference sequence). The CDR3 contains 16 residues. Trimming stripped 5 bases from V and 1 base from J, with 15 bases between. The CDR3 reads CASSRQGAVSYNEQFF. DNA of the CDR3: TGTGCCAGCAGCCGACAAGGGGCCGTATCCTACAATGAGCAGTTCTTC.

J is TRBJ2-1 and V is TRBV19; D is unresolved. CDR3 length: 12 amino acids. CDR1 LNHDA and CDR2 SQIVND come from the germline V gene (reference sequence). The V end lost 2 bases, the J end lost 10 bases, and 9 bases lay between the germline ends. Here the CDR3 reads CASSIRPNEQFF. In DNA, the CDR3 is TGTGCCAGTAGTATACGCCCTAACGAGCAGTTCTTC.

The V gene is TRBV5-5, the J gene TRBJ1-2; D gene ambiguous. Per the germline V gene, CDR1 is SGHKS and CDR2 is YYEKEE (reference sequence). Trimming shortened V by 4 bases and J by 7 bases, and 14 bases separated the two germline ends. The CDR3 loop spans 13 amino acids. DNA of the CDR3: TGTGCCAGCAGCCCGGACGGGGTCTCTGGCTACACCTTC. It translates to CASSPDGVSGYTF. Filled out from reference TRBV5-5 and TRBJ1-2, the complete variable domain reads DAGVTQSPTHLIKTRGQQVTLRCSPISGHKSVSWYQQVLGQGPQFIFQYYEKEERGRGNFPDRFSARQFPNYSSELNVNALLLGDSALYLCASSPDGVSGYTFGSGTRLTVV.

This chain uses TRBV30 with TRBJ2-5; D uncertain. The CDR3 consists of 12 residues. Trimming removed 0 bases at V and 7 bases at J, with 9 bases between. Germline V CDR1 and CDR2: GTSNPN, SVGIG (reference sequence). The CDR3 sequence: CAWSVSLGTQYF. The DNA of the CDR3 is TGTGCCTGGAGTGTATCCCTCGGGACCCAGTACTTC.

V and J are TRBV5-4 and TRBJ2-5, with 9 bases lining up with TRBD2. The CDR3 runs 14 residues. Trimming cost V 6 bases and J 2 bases; bases outside gene matches: 5. CDR1 SGHNT and CDR2 YYREEE come from the germline V gene (reference sequence). The CDR3 loop is CASNAGGRQETQYF. The CDR3 nucleotides are TGTGCCAGCAACGCGGGAGGGCGGCAAGAGACCCAGTACTTC. Variable domain in full (rest from reference TRBV5-4 and TRBJ2-5): ETGVTQSPTHLIKTRGQQVTLRCSSQSGHNTVSWYQQALGQGPQFIFQYYREEENGRGNFPPRFSGLQFPNYSSELNVNALELDDSALYLCASNAGGRQETQYFGPGTRLLVL.

This clone was picked up one time. This chain connects TRBV6-5 to TRBJ1-5; 7 bases line up with TRBD1. The V and J ends lost 0 bases and 6 bases, in that order; junction bases with no gene match: 5. There are 15 residues in the CDR3. The V gene's germline CDR1 is MNHEY and CDR2 SVGAGI. As DNA, the CDR3 is TGTGCCAGCAGTTACTCGACAGGGTTAGGTCAGCCCCAGCATTTT. It translates to CASSYSTGLGQPQHF.

This sequence joins TRBV5-1 and TRBJ2-2; the match to TRBD2 covers 11 bases. The length of the CDR3 is 17 residues. Per germline, CDR1 SGHRS and CDR2 YFSETQ. Unmatched junction bases numbered 16, after V lost 7 bases and J lost 8 bases. CDR3 protein: CASRKKLTSGVLGELFF. DNA of the CDR3: TGCGCCAGCCGGAAAAAACTGACTAGCGGGGTTCTAGGGGAGCTGTTTTTT. The whole variable domain, remainder taken from reference TRBV5-1 and TRBJ2-2, is KAGVTQTPRYLIKTRGQQVTLSCSPISGHRSVSWYQQTPGQGLQFLFEYFSETQRNKGNFPGRFSGRQFSNSRSEMNVSTLELGDSALYLCASRKKLTSGVLGELFFGEGSRLTVL.

This clone has a count of ten or more. Here the CDR3 DNA reads TGTGCCAGCAGTTTCGCCCAGGGGTTTAATCAGCCCCAGCATTTT. It translates to CASSFAQGFNQPQHF. This chain uses TRBV27 with TRBJ1-5; the D gene is possibly TRBD1 (6 bases). This CDR3 has 15 residues. V was trimmed by 3 bases and J by 4 bases, leaving 13 bases between them. Germline V gene data show CDR1 as MNHEY and CDR2 as SMNVEV (reference sequence).

V is TRBV5-1 and J is TRBJ1-1; D unresolved. Germline assignment: CDR1 SGHRS and CDR2 YFSETQ. The CDR3 spans 14 residues. Between the trimmed V and J ends, which lost 1 base and 5 bases, there was a span of 12 bases. CDR3 loop: CASSLSRYNTEAFF. CDR3 nucleotide sequence: TGCGCCAGCAGCTTGAGTCGGTATAATACTGAAGCTTTCTTT.

The V and J genes are TRBV7-9 and TRBJ1-1; TRBD1 aligns across 7 bases. V dropped 3 bases and J dropped 0; count of bases not matched to a gene: 10. The CDR3 is made up of 17 amino acids. CDR1 is SEHNR, CDR2 FQNEAQ, per germline (reference sequence). The CDR3 DNA is TGTGCCAGCAGCTTGGGTCCGCCAGGGGGAATGAACACTGAAGCTTTCTTT. This sequence encodes CASSLGPPGGMNTEAFF. The full variable domain, rest sourced from reference TRBV7-9 and TRBJ1-1, is DTGVSQNPRHKITKRGQNVTFRCDPISEHNRLYWYRQTLGQGPEFLTYFQNEAQLEKSRLLSDRFSAERPKGSFSTLEIQRTEQGDSAMYLCASSLGPPGGMNTEAFFGQGTRLTVV.